This passage covers 27 T cell receptor beta chains from one sample sequenced in a study of OX40 agonist ivuxolimab in advanced cancers. The data were produced by immunoSEQ multiplex PCR, yet TCRdb's version contains in-frame clones alone and is incomplete. This table has around 60,000 clones, around 90% appearing once. The sample here was CD4+ or CD8+ T cells sorted from blood, taken in a trial of the OX40 agonist ivuxolimab. Receptors originate from an adult with an advanced solid tumor such as melanoma, head and neck, liver or kidney cancer.

CDR3 in amino acids: CASSLTSGRSYNEQFF. The CDR3 DNA is TGTGCCAGCAGTTTAACTAGCGGGAGGTCATACAATGAGCAGTTCTTC. J is TRBJ2-1 and V is TRBV27, with 12 bases lining up with TRBD2. Germline assignment: CDR1 MNHEY and CDR2 SMNVEV (reference sequence). V shed 2 bases and J 4 bases; nucleotides not matched to a gene: 3. The CDR3 sequence is 16 residues long.

The V call is TRBV7-2, the J call TRBJ2-7, with TRBD2 as a possible D gene (5 bases). The V and J ends lost 5 bases and 4 bases respectively, with 24 bases between them. The CDR3 is made up of 17 amino acids. From germline, CDR1 is SGHTA and CDR2 FQGNSA. Here the CDR3 reads CASSPLVSRISGYEQYF. CDR3 DNA sequence: TGTGCCAGCAGCCCCCTCGTTTCGCGGATTTCGGGATACGAGCAGTACTTC.

This clone was counted once. V and J are TRBV9 and TRBJ2-3; D is unclear. The CDR3 is 13 amino acids. Looked up from germline, CDR1 is SGDLS and CDR2 is YYNGEE. Trimming took 0 bases from V and 6 from J, leaving 8 bases between them. The CDR3 here is CASSVEGWDTQYF. The CDR3 nucleotides read TGTGCCAGCAGCGTAGAAGGATGGGATACGCAGTATTTT.

The rearrangement links TRBV2 to TRBJ2-3, with 8 bases fitting TRBD2. Germline CDR1 SNHLY, CDR2 FYNNEI. The CDR3 has 18 amino acids. V was clipped by 8 bases and J by 4 bases; unmatched bases: 20. CDR3 bases: TGTGCCAGCGAAGAAGGAACTAGCGGCCCTCAAGGCCCAGATACGCAGTATTTT. Its translation is CASEEGTSGPQGPDTQYF.

The CDR3 loop is CASSQGGYEQYF. As DNA, the CDR3 is TGCGCCAGCAGCCAGGGGGGGTACGAGCAGTACTTC. This rearrangement joins TRBV4-1 to TRBJ2-5; 7 bases match TRBD2. The last part of the DNA fits TRBJ2-7 better; the J call may be wrong. Germline CDR1 and CDR2: MGHRA and YSYEKL. This CDR3 is 12 amino acids long.

This clone turned up a few times. V and J are TRBV9 and TRBJ1-5; D is possibly TRBD1 (5 bases). The CDR3 has 15 residues. Per the germline V gene, CDR1 is SGDLS and CDR2 is YYNGEE. The V end was cut by 3 bases, the J end by 3 bases, with 13 bases between. The CDR3 DNA reads TGTGCCAGCAGCGCGTCAGGGTCCTACAATCAGCCCCAGCATTTT. Its translation is CASSASGSYNQPQHF.

The V and J genes are TRBV28 and TRBJ2-7; the match to TRBD1 covers 8 bases. The J segment lost 3 bases and the V segment lost 1 base, leaving 5 bases of the junction unmatched. The CDR3 covers 15 residues. The germline V gene encodes CDR1 MDHEN and CDR2 SYDVKM. The CDR3 here is CASSLSRTGHYEQYF. DNA of the CDR3: TGTGCCAGCAGTTTATCGAGGACAGGGCACTACGAGCAGTACTTC.

This chain connects TRBV28 to TRBJ2-3, with TRBD1 identical over 7 bases. J was trimmed by 2 bases and V by 4 bases; bases with no gene match: 6. Germline lookup yields CDR1 MDHEN and CDR2 SYDVKM. The CDR3 consists of 15 residues. The CDR3, as DNA: TGTGCCAGCAGTTCCGAGGGGGCGCCCACAGATACGCAGTATTTT. It yields the protein CASSSEGAPTDTQYF.

CDR3 DNA sequence: TGTGCCAGCAGTTTGGGGGAGAGACAGTACTTC. Protein product: CASSLGERQYF. This chain links TRBV27 with TRBJ2-4; D assignment may be TRBD1 or TRBD2 (5 bases each). This CDR3 spans 11 amino acids. The V end was cut by 3 bases, the J end by 13 bases, with 10 bases between. Germline CDR1 and CDR2: MNHEY and SMNVEV (reference sequence).

V and J are TRBV10-3 and TRBJ2-5; 11 bases fit TRBD2. The germline CDR1 and CDR2 sequences are ENHRY and SYGVKD. There are 15 residues in the CDR3. After removal of 5 bases from V and 2 bases from J, the junction contained 4 bases not matched to a gene. As DNA, the CDR3 is TGTGCCATCAGTTGGGGACTAGCGGATCAAGAGACCCAGTACTTC. It translates to CAISWGLADQETQYF.

The chain combines TRBV28 with TRBJ2-2; 7 bases line up with TRBD2. CDR3 size: 17 residues. J gave up 3 bases and V 5 bases, and 12 bases lay outside the gene matches. Germline V gene data show CDR1 as MDHEN and CDR2 as SYDVKM. CDR3 loop: CASSPVDAGAYTGELFF. Written as DNA, the CDR3 is TGTGCCAGCAGTCCCGTCGATGCGGGAGCTTACACCGGGGAGCTGTTTTTT. The complete variable domain, with remaining parts taken from reference TRBV28 and TRBJ2-2, reads DVKVTQSSRYLVKRTGEKVFLECVQDMDHENMFWYRQDPGLGLRLIYFSYDVKMKEKGDIPEGYSVSREKKERFSLILESASTNQTSMYLCASSPVDAGAYTGELFFGEGSRLTVL.

This clone was observed a single time. This chain links TRBV30 with TRBJ2-7; D may be TRBD1 (6 bases). The V gene's germline CDR1 is GTSNPN and CDR2 SVGIG (reference sequence). The CDR3 extends over 15 amino acids. Trimming took off 7 bases at V and 5 bases at J, with 24 bases between the two ends. DNA of the CDR3: TGTGCCTTTAGTGCCGGGACACCATTTTTGGACGAGCAGTACTTC. Its protein is CAFSAGTPFLDEQYF.

The rearrangement links TRBV14 to TRBJ2-5, with TRBD1 matching over 8 bases. The CDR3 spans 15 residues. Trimming took 5 bases from V and 3 from J; bases not matched to a gene: 8. Germline CDR1 SGHDN, CDR2 FVKESK. Written as DNA, the CDR3 is TGTGCCAGCAGCAAAATCAGGGGGCGGGAAGAGACCCAGTACTTC. Amino acid sequence: CASSKIRGREETQYF.

This chain uses TRBV4-3 with TRBJ2-7; no clear D. In germline, CDR1 is LGHNA, CDR2 YSLEER. The CDR3 extends over 15 amino acids. V lost 0 bases to trimming and J lost 4 bases, with 13 bases between them. CDR3 sequence: CASSQDIPLRYEQYF. CDR3 DNA: TGCGCCAGCAGCCAAGATATCCCGTTGAGGTACGAGCAGTACTTC.

J is TRBJ2-2 and V is TRBV9; D gene unclear. Looked up from germline, CDR1 is SGDLS and CDR2 is YYNGEE. This CDR3 comprises 13 residues. Trimming took off 5 bases at V and 1 base at J, with 6 bases between the two ends. CDR3 sequence: CASRFGNTGELFF. The CDR3 bases are TGTGCCAGCAGGTTTGGGAACACCGGGGAGCTGTTTTTT.

V usage is TRBV27 and J usage is TRBJ2-1; 11 bases align to TRBD2. Germline loops: CDR1 MNHEY, CDR2 SMNVEV (reference sequence). Trimming cost V 2 bases and J 8 bases; bases outside gene matches: 11. This CDR3 comprises 17 residues. The CDR3 is CASSLSLAGGSGDEQFF. DNA of the CDR3: TGTGCCAGCAGTTTAAGCCTAGCGGGAGGTTCGGGAGATGAGCAGTTCTTC.

The chain combines TRBV5-4 with TRBJ2-7, with 7 bases identical to TRBD1. The V segment lost 3 bases and the J segment 4 bases; nucleotides outside the gene matches: 1. In germline, CDR1 is SGHNT, CDR2 YYREEE (reference sequence). This CDR3 contains 12 residues. The CDR3 here is CASSWGQYEQYF. CDR3 DNA sequence: TGTGCCAGCAGCTGGGGACAGTACGAGCAGTACTTC.

The chain couples TRBV29-1 to TRBJ2-1; unclear D gene. Between the trimmed V and J ends, which lost 5 bases and 4 bases, there was a span of 6 bases. Germline V CDR1 and CDR2: SQVTM, ANQGSEA. The CDR3 sequence is 11 residues long. The CDR3 nucleotides read TGCAGCGTTACACAATACAATGAGCAGTTCTTC. As protein: CSVTQYNEQFF.

This chain joins TRBV11-3 and TRBJ2-5; TRBD1 matches 8 bases. CDR3 length: 13 amino acids. J was trimmed by 5 bases and V by 1 base; bases with no gene match: 0. Looked up from germline, CDR1 is SGHNT and CDR2 is YENEEA. This CDR3 is CASSLGTGETQYF. CDR3 coding DNA: TGTGCCAGCAGCTTAGGGACAGGGGAGACCCAGTACTTC.

V gene TRBV9 combines with J gene TRBJ2-1, with D possibly called TRBD1 or TRBD2 (5 bases each). V gave up 5 bases and J gave up 2 bases, with 11 bases separating them. This CDR3 contains 14 residues. The germline V gene has CDR1 SGDLS and CDR2 YYNGEE. The CDR3 here is CASSGEGTYNEQFF. The CDR3, as DNA: TGTGCCAGCAGTGGAGAGGGGACCTACAATGAGCAGTTCTTC.

This clone was found once. The gene calls are TRBV7-6 and TRBJ2-5; D uncertain. The CDR3 has 16 amino acids. The V end was cut by 4 bases, the J end by 5 bases, with 20 bases between. The germline V gene encodes CDR1 SGHVS and CDR2 FNYEAQ. The chain's CDR3 is CASSSLLVGERETQYF. CDR3 sequence (DNA): TGTGCCAGCAGCTCACTACTCGTCGGTGAGAGGGAGACCCAGTACTTC.

This sequence joins TRBV7-6 and TRBJ1-1, with D uncertain. From germline, CDR1 is SGHVS and CDR2 FNYEAQ. V was clipped by 11 bases and J by 4 bases, with 2 bases between them. The CDR3 length is 8 residues. CDR3 in amino acids: CARTEAFF. The CDR3 nucleotides read TGTGCCCGCACTGAAGCTTTCTTT.

The chain is built from TRBV5-3 and TRBJ2-2, with TRBD2 as a possible D gene (6 bases). TRBV5-3 is noted as an ORF with a role that remains uncertain. V lost 6 bases, J lost 2 bases, and 17 bases lay in between. The CDR3 runs 16 residues. CDR3 protein: CARNPPDGRNTGELFF. The DNA of the CDR3 is TGTGCCAGAAACCCCCCTGACGGGAGAAACACCGGGGAGCTGTTTTTT.

V gene TRBV4-1 combines with J gene TRBJ2-5; TRBD2 matches at 11 bases. This CDR3 region has 17 residues. CDR1 and CDR2 from the germline V gene are MGHRA and YSYEKL. V trimming: 3 bases; J trimming: 2 bases; junction bases outside the gene matches: 8. The CDR3 region is CASSQGRGLAEQETQYF. In nucleotides, the CDR3 is TGCGCCAGCAGCCAGGGAAGGGGACTAGCGGAGCAAGAGACCCAGTACTTC.

The chain joins TRBV28 to TRBJ1-1, with D unresolved. The V end was cut by 2 bases, the J end by 7 bases, with 8 bases between. The CDR3 sequence is 12 residues long. Germline V lookup: CDR1 MDHEN, CDR2 SYDVKM. The chain's CDR3 is CASSLVSLEAFF. CDR3 bases: TGTGCCAGCAGTTTAGTCAGTCTTGAAGCTTTCTTT.

The chain is built from TRBV11-2 and TRBJ2-7; 8 bases agree with TRBD1. J gave up 3 bases and V 5 bases, and 9 bases lay outside the gene matches. This CDR3 spans 15 amino acids. From germline, CDR1 is SGHAT and CDR2 FQNNGV. For the CDR3, the DNA is TGTGCCAGCAGCCAACGGACAGGGTGGATCTACGAGCAGTACTTC. It specifies CASSQRTGWIYEQYF.

The chain is built from TRBV11-2 and TRBJ2-7, with D possibly being TRBD1 (6 bases). The ends were cut back, 5 bases at V and 3 bases at J, with 11 bases in the middle. The CDR3 is 13 residues long. Looked up from germline, CDR1 is SGHAT and CDR2 is FQNNGV. CDR3 in DNA: TGTGCCAGCAGCCAAGGACAGCTCTACGAGCAGTACTTC. This translates into CASSQGQLYEQYF.